This record concerns one T cell receptor beta chain sequence. Its antigen is unknown. The V gene lost 6 bases and the J gene lost 0 bases, with 9 bases spanning the gap. The CDR3 length is 14 residues. From germline, CDR1 is ENHRY and CDR2 SYGVKD. The sample originates from a study of post-analysis software for immune sequencing data. Carried by the TCR beta cDNA libraries were unique molecular identifiers. With roughly 1 to 11 million T cells as the source, some 500,000 cDNA molecules resulted. TCRdb itself ran the PCR reads through MiXCR, one entry per CDR3 protein. The repertoire consists of fewer than 600,000 distinct CDR3 sequences, with approximately 46% occurring once and the leading ten covering over 10%. Study-wide points: The F measure placed samples prepared in the same batch into strongly shared clusters. Multiple sclerosis patients had significantly lower normalized Chao1 diversity than controls. Comparison of patients with controls showed a handful of TRBV segments more frequent in patients, TRBV5-6, TRBV5-1 and TRBV20-1 among them.

The sequenced sample consisted of blood. This clonotype originated in a girl under 18 with multiple sclerosis. This sequence joins TRBV10-3 and TRBJ1-5, with no clear D. The CDR3 DNA follows: TGTGCCATCAGGGACGGATCTAGCAATCAGCCCCAGCATTTT. Translation: CAIRDGSSNQPQHF.